The T cell receptor beta chain described here comes from a study of early T cells in non-severe SARS-CoV-2 infection. Study in general: The authors sequenced bulk RNA from unsorted whole blood, leaving chains unpaired. General study findings and limits: In VDJdb matching, anti-spike CD8 responses were favored while private and CD4 specificities went missing.

Each cDNA molecule carried a unique molecular identifier. TCRdb re-analysed the 5' RACE reads in MiXCR, keeping a single row per CDR3 protein. The top ten clones hold roughly 1.4% of a sample with more than 80,000 distinct CDR3 sequences, about 13% of them seen once. The table lists this clonotype with a few counts. Its antigen remains unknown. Sequenced material: whole blood. The receptor was derived from an adult who was a healthcare worker with PCR-confirmed SARS-CoV-2 infection or an uninfected control (not recorded which).

The DNA of the CDR3 is TGTGCCAGCAGCTTAAGGGATCCCCTCTCTTACAATGAGCAGTTCTTC. It specifies CASSLRDPLSYNEQFF. V gene TRBV5-6 combines with J gene TRBJ2-1; D is unclear. Germline CDR1 and CDR2: SGHDT and YYEEEE. V lost 2 bases to trimming and J lost 4 bases, with 16 bases between them. The CDR3 contains 16 residues. The full variable domain, in which reference TRBV5-6 and TRBJ2-1 provide the parts outside the CDR3, is DAGVTQSPTHLIKTRGQQVTLRCSPKSGHDTVSWYQQALGQGPQFIFQYYEEEERQRGNFPDRFSGHQFPNYSSELNVNALLLGDSALYLCASSLRDPLSYNEQFFGPGTRLTVL.